What follows are 15 T cell receptor beta chains derived from one specimen sequenced in a study of molecular identifiers for immune sequencing clone quantification. A single record per CDR3 protein comes from TCRdb applying MiXCR to the PCR reads. The sample gives some 100,000 distinct CDR3 sequences, 15% to 20% of which show up once; roughly 0.89% is in the top ten. Sequencing input: naive CD8+ T cells from blood, with Jurkat cell RNA spiked in. Subset defined: FACS-sorted CD8+CD4-CCR7+CD45RA+ naive T cells. The receptors come from a human donor in good health. Some libraries in this study had Jurkat cell RNA spiked in.

This clonotype came up many times. This chain links TRBV5-4 with TRBJ2-7; 8 bases are a match to TRBD2. Germline CDR1 is SGHNT and CDR2 is YYREEE (reference sequence). The CDR3 totals 14 residues. V gave up 0 bases and J gave up 3 bases; unmatched junction bases: 2. CDR3: CASSLARGGYEQYF. The CDR3, as DNA: TGTGCCAGCAGCTTGGCTCGGGGGGGCTACGAGCAGTACTTC.

This clonotype was counted many times. This chain links TRBV11-2 with TRBJ2-7, with D possibly being TRBD2 (6 bases). The germline V gene has CDR1 SGHAT and CDR2 FQNNGV. The CDR3 is 13 amino acids. V lost 8 bases and J 5 bases, leaving 16 bases between the germline ends. CDR3 bases: TGTGCCAGCGAACCATTAACGGGGGACGAGCAGTACTTC. This encodes CASEPLTGDEQYF.

A word on this clonotype: A read error is possible here, since a much larger clone lies one base away. The rearrangement joins TRBV7-9 to TRBJ2-7; 7 bases match TRBD2. Germline assignment: CDR1 SEHNR and CDR2 FQNEAQ (reference sequence). This CDR3 contains 14 residues. With 2 bases clipped from V and 7 bases from J, the junction kept 8 bases outside the gene matches. CDR3 coding DNA: TGTGCCAGCAGCTTATTGGACGGGGGAGGGGAGCAGTACTTC. This gives the protein CASSLLDGGGEQYF.

This clonotype showed up many times. V and J are TRBV6-2 or TRBV6-3 and TRBJ2-3, with D possibly being TRBD1 (5 bases). Germline CDR1 is MNHEY and CDR2 is SVGEGT. Trimming removed 7 bases from V and 1 base from J, with 18 bases in between. This CDR3 comprises 16 residues. Written as DNA, the CDR3 is TGTGCCAGCACCCCACCGCAGGGTTGGGGCACAGATACGCAGTATTTT. Its translation: CASTPPQGWGTDTQYF.

This clonotype was observed a handful of times. V usage is TRBV7-9 and J usage is TRBJ2-1; D not resolved. Trimming shortened V by 5 bases and J by 7 bases, and 12 bases separated the two germline ends. The CDR3 has 13 amino acids. Germline loops: CDR1 SEHNR, CDR2 FQNEAQ (reference sequence). The CDR3 sequence: CASSTSALNEQFF. The CDR3 nucleotides read TGTGCCAGCAGCACCTCCGCCCTAAATGAGCAGTTCTTC.

This clonotype was recorded many times. This chain uses TRBV7-2 with TRBJ2-1; D perhaps matches TRBD2 (5 bases). V lost 5 bases and J lost 1, with 15 bases in between. The CDR3 totals 16 residues. Germline values: CDR1 SGHTA, CDR2 FQGNSA. The CDR3 sequence is CASSVLWGASYNEQFF. Written as DNA, the CDR3 is TGTGCCAGCAGCGTGCTATGGGGAGCTTCCTACAATGAGCAGTTCTTC.

This clonotype was observed at least ten times. The J gene is TRBJ2-5, the V gene TRBV12-3 or TRBV12-4; TRBD2 agrees at 13 bases. The CDR3 spans 18 residues. After removal of 6 bases from V and 0 bases from J, the junction contained 10 bases not matched to a gene. The CDR3 DNA follows: TGTGCCAGCAGCGGCGGGACTAGCGGGGTAATATACCAAGAGACCCAGTACTTC. Translated, it gives CASSGGTSGVIYQETQYF.

This clonotype was found many times. The chain joins TRBV12-3 or TRBV12-4 to TRBJ1-2; 7 positions match TRBD1. Trimming took 4 bases from V and 4 from J; bases not matched to a gene: 12. The CDR3 consists of 16 residues. Here the CDR3 reads CASSYRQGFLTYGYTF. CDR3 coding DNA: TGTGCCAGCAGTTATCGACAGGGATTCTTAACCTATGGCTACACCTTC.

Turning to this clonotype: A much larger clonotype is one base distant, so this may be a read error. The rearrangement links TRBV2 to TRBJ1-4; 9 bases are shared with TRBD1. Germline CDR1 reads SNHLY; CDR2 reads FYNNEI. The CDR3 is made up of 14 amino acids. As DNA, the CDR3 is TGTGCCAGCAGCGGGGGACAGGGAAGTGAAGAACTGTTTTTT. It yields the protein CASSGGQGSEELFF.

This clonotype was observed a few times. The CDR3 here is CAISESIETSGSTDTQYF. Written as DNA, the CDR3 is TGTGCCATCAGTGAGTCGATAGAGACTAGCGGGAGCACAGATACGCAGTATTTT. The chain couples TRBV10-3 to TRBJ2-3; 10 bases map to TRBD2. The CDR3 is 18 amino acids. With 0 bases clipped from V and 0 bases from J, the junction kept 6 bases outside the gene matches. The germline V gene has CDR1 ENHRY and CDR2 SYGVKD.

In this sample, this clonotype turned up many times. The rearrangement links TRBV5-1 to TRBJ1-1; D is possibly TRBD1 (5 bases). The CDR3 totals 15 residues. The V gene's germline CDR1 is SGHRS and CDR2 YFSETQ. Trimming removed 4 bases at V and 0 bases at J, with 13 bases between. Here the CDR3 reads CASSLQVFMNTEAFF. CDR3 DNA sequence: TGCGCCAGCAGCCTACAGGTGTTCATGAACACTGAAGCTTTCTTT.

This clonotype has at least ten counts. This sequence joins TRBV28 and TRBJ2-4; 7 bases are shared with TRBD2. The germline V gene has CDR1 MDHEN and CDR2 SYDVKM. The CDR3 consists of 21 residues. After removal of 2 bases from V and 3 bases from J, the junction contained 22 bases not matched to a gene. CDR3 bases: TGTGCCAGCAGTTTAAGTCCTTTTCCGACAAGCGGGAACTTAGACAAAAACATTCAGTACTTC. Protein sequence: CASSLSPFPTSGNLDKNIQYF.

This CDR3 is CASSLWSVGTDTQYF. CDR3 nucleotide sequence: TGTGCCAGCAGTTTGTGGAGTGTTGGCACAGATACGCAGTATTTT. The rearrangement joins TRBV27 to TRBJ2-3; D unclear. Germline assignment: CDR1 MNHEY and CDR2 SMNVEV (reference sequence). V lost 3 bases to trimming and J lost 1 base, with 11 bases between them. CDR3 length: 15 amino acids.

About this clonotype itself: Just one base apart from a much larger clone, this may be a read error. The chain combines TRBV6-5 with TRBJ2-7, with 8 bases lining up with TRBD2. The CDR3 covers 15 residues. Germline assignment: CDR1 MNHEY and CDR2 SVGAGI. The CDR3 reads CVSIPLAGRTYEQYF. The CDR3 DNA reads TGTGTCAGCATCCCTCTAGCGGGCAGGACCTACGAGCAGTACTTC.

As for this clonotype: This may come from a read error, since a much larger clone is one base off. The chain employs TRBV6-2 or TRBV6-3 and TRBJ2-5; no reliable D call. Germline-derived CDR1 and CDR2 are MNHEY and SVGEGT. The CDR3 has 11 amino acids. Trimming stripped 11 bases from V and 5 bases from J, with 12 bases between. The DNA for the CDR3 is TGTGCCGGCATGTTCGGGGAGACCCAGTACTTC. As protein: CAGMFGETQYF.